The 23 T cell receptor beta chains reported below all come from one sample, sequenced in a study of tissue T cells after allogeneic stem cell transplantation. The time point denotes: mouse harvest day 14 after allogeneic transplant. The graft held 10^6 splenic CD5+ T cells and 10^7 T-cell-depleted bone marrow cells. The data were produced by immunoSEQ multiplex PCR, yet TCRdb's version contains in-frame clones alone and is incomplete. The table has roughly 600 clones, 40% to 55% seen once. The specimen sequenced was spleen. The receptors derive from a female BALB/c mouse given C57BL/6 T cells with graft-versus-host disease after an allogeneic hematopoietic cell transplant.

As to this clone: Gene names are the mouse ones. The DNA ends 1 residue before the CDR3 does, and the rest of the CDR3 is filled in from the germline J gene. V usage is TRBV29 and J usage is TRBJ2-5; D might be TRBD1 (6 bases). Trimming removed 5 bases at V and 1 base at J, with 13 bases between. This CDR3 has 15 amino acids. The germline V gene has CDR1 MSHET and CDR2 SYDVDS. The part of the CDR3 DNA that was read is TGTGCTAGCAGTCCCACAGGGCCCCACCAAGACACCCAGTAC. It translates to CASSPTGPHQDTQY. Given in full, the CDR3 is CASSPTGPHQDTQYF.

About this clone itself: Mouse names are used for the genes. The read gets to within 1 residue of the CDR3 end, and the germline J gene fills in the rest. This rearrangement joins TRBV16 to TRBJ1-1; tentative D call: TRBD1 (6 bases). This CDR3 comprises 12 residues. Germline V lookup: CDR1 SGHSA, CDR2 FRNQAP. V lost 3 bases, J lost 5 bases, and 7 bases lay in between. CDR3 region: CASSFGTTEVFF. CDR3 DNA, as far as it was read: TGTGCAAGCAGCTTCGGGACAACAGAAGTCTTC.

Of note for this clone: Here the gene names and germline are mouse. The DNA ends 1 residue before the CDR3 does, and the rest of the CDR3 is filled in from the germline J gene. This chain connects TRBV26 to TRBJ2-2; TRBD1 agrees at 11 bases. With 6 bases clipped from V and 5 bases from J, the junction kept 5 bases outside the gene matches. CDR1 KGHPV and CDR2 FQNQEV come from the germline V gene (reference sequence). The CDR3 extends over 15 amino acids. The CDR3 loop reads CASRRDRGGTGQLYF. CDR3 DNA, as far as it was read: TGTGCCAGCAGACGGGACAGGGGGGGGACCGGGCAGCTCTAC.

A note on this clone: Gene names refer to mouse genes. The CDR3 protein is CASSRDWGGAGTQYF. CDR3 DNA, as far as it was read: TGTGCCAGCAGCCGCGACTGGGGGGGCGCGGGCACCCAGTAC. This sequence joins TRBV5 and TRBJ2-5, with 12 positions matching TRBD2. The CDR3 end is not reached by the read, which stops 1 residue before it; the germline J gene fills it in. Germline-derived CDR1 and CDR2 are LGHNA and YNLKQL (reference sequence). V shed 4 bases, J shed 8 bases, and the junction held 7 bases outside the gene matches. This CDR3 comprises 15 residues.

As regards this clone: Genes and germline come from the mouse. The sequenced fragment ends 1 residue before the CDR3 boundary, so the rest is inferred from the germline J gene. The chain carries TRBV4 and TRBJ2-7, with 11 bases aligning to TRBD2. The CDR3 sequence is 14 residues long. Germline V gene sequence: CDR1 LGHDT, CDR2 YNNKQL (reference sequence). Losses at the gene ends were 5 bases for V and 4 bases for J; bases not matched to a gene: 4. Partial CDR3 DNA: TGTGCCAGCAGCCCTCGGGACTGGGGGTATGAACAGTAC. Protein product: CASSPRDWGYEQY. The full CDR3 protein reads CASSPRDWGYEQYF.

Sample share makes this clone large (0.1 to 1%). Each gene name is a mouse one. The read halts 1 residue ahead of the CDR3 end, with the missing end drawn from the germline J gene. The J gene is TRBJ1-1, the V gene TRBV29; D gene ambiguous. Trimming stripped 0 bases from V and 7 bases from J, with 6 bases between. Germline V CDR1 and CDR2: MSHET, SYDVDS. CDR3 length: 12 amino acids. Partial CDR3 DNA: TGTGCTAGCAGTTTATCGGGAAGAGAAGTCTTC. Protein: CASSLSGREVF. The entire CDR3 reads CASSLSGREVFF. The variable domain in full, completed from reference TRBV29 and TRBJ1-1, reads DMKVTQMPRYLIKRMGENVLLECGQDMSHETMYWYRQDPGLGLQLIYISYDVDSNSEGDIPKGYRVSRKKREHFSLILDSAKTNQTSVYFCASSLSGREVFFGKGTRLTVV.

In the case of this clone: Gene names follow the mouse nomenclature. From the germline J gene comes the end of the CDR3, since the read stops 1 residue before it. This chain joins TRBV12-1 and TRBJ1-2, with TRBD1 matching over 8 bases. With V trimmed by 4 bases and J by 4 bases, 4 bases remained unmatched. CDR3 length: 13 amino acids. Germline CDR1 SGHSN, CDR2 HYEKVE. The CDR3 protein is CASSDREASDYTF. The CDR3 DNA, read in part, is TGTGCCAGCTCGGACAGGGAGGCCTCCGACTACACC.

With regard to this clone: All gene names here are mouse names. The CDR3 end lies 1 residue beyond the end of the read and is filled in from the germline J gene. The J gene is TRBJ2-7, the V gene TRBV1, with unresolved D. V lost 8 bases to trimming and J lost 6 bases, with 11 bases between them. The CDR3 loop spans 11 amino acids. Per germline, CDR1 NSQYPW and CDR2 LRSPGD (reference sequence). The CDR3 spells CTCRPAGEQYF. CDR3 DNA (partial): TGCACCTGCCGTCCAGCAGGTGAACAGTAC.

Worth noting for this clone: Mouse germline and gene names are used. The read ends 1 residue shy of where the CDR3 ends; the end is completed using the germline J gene. The V call is TRBV23, the J call TRBJ1-4; the table names TRBD1, a call not compared with the DNA. The length of the CDR3 is 14 residues. Germline V CDR1 and CDR2: KGHTA, FQNQQP. The CDR3 here is CSSSFGTTNERLFF. CDR3 bases read: TGCTCCAGCAGTTTTGGGACAACCAACGAAAGATTATTT.

Sample share makes this clone large. Mouse germline and gene names are used. Coverage ceases 1 residue before the CDR3 finishes, and the germline J gene fills in the end. Other DNA sequences in this specimen translate into the identical CDR3. The chain employs TRBV2 and TRBJ2-2; TRBD1 might be the D (6 bases). Germline V CDR1 and CDR2: LGHNA, YSYQKL. V was pared by 3 bases and J by 1 base, with 6 bases between. This CDR3 is built from 14 residues. The CDR3 here is CASSQGQNTGQLYF. CDR3 bases read: TGTGCCAGCAGCCAGGGACAAAACACCGGGCAGCTCTAC.

For this clone: Genes and germline are mouse. The read terminates 1 residue ahead of where the CDR3 ends, so the germline J gene completes it. V gene TRBV16 combines with J gene TRBJ2-1, with D hard to call. The CDR3 spans 12 residues. Trimming took off 3 bases at V and 3 bases at J, with 3 bases between the two ends. Germline-derived CDR1 and CDR2 are SGHSA and FRNQAP. The CDR3: CASSFGYAEQFF. The CDR3 DNA, read in part, is TGTGCAAGCAGCTTCGGCTATGCTGAGCAGTTC.

About this clone: Mouse gene names apply. CDR3 DNA, as far as it was read: TGTGCCAGCGGCCCCGGACTGGGGGTTAACTATGCTGAGCAGTTC. It yields the protein CASGPGLGVNYAEQF. The complete CDR3 reads CASGPGLGVNYAEQFF. This chain connects TRBV13-3 to TRBJ2-1; TRBD2 agrees at 10 bases. The read ends 1 residue before the CDR3 terminus; that terminus is restored from the germline J gene. Trimming removed 7 bases from V and 0 bases from J; junction bases left unmatched: 7. Germline lookup yields CDR1 NNHDY and CDR2 SYVADS. CDR3 size: 16 residues.

This clone was observed once. Gene names and germline match the mouse. The DNA ends 1 residue before the CDR3 does, and the rest of the CDR3 is filled in from the germline J gene. J is TRBJ2-4 and V is TRBV19; 11 nucleotides align to TRBD2. Per the germline V gene, CDR1 is FNHDT and CDR2 is SITEND (reference sequence). The CDR3 sequence is 15 residues long. J was trimmed by 1 base and V by 6 bases; bases with no gene match: 4. CDR3 residues: CASKGLGGGQNTLYF. CDR3 bases read: TGTGCCAGCAAAGGACTGGGGGGAGGTCAAAACACCTTGTAC.

Concerning this clone itself: Genes here carry mouse names. The read terminates 1 residue before the CDR3 end, so the remaining end is supplied by the germline J gene. The genes are TRBV12-2 and TRBJ1-2; D possibly corresponds to TRBD1 (5 bases). The CDR3 extends over 14 amino acids. Trimming cost V 0 bases and J 2 bases, with 9 bases left between them. Per germline, CDR1 SGHLS and CDR2 HYDKME. The CDR3 DNA, read in part, is TGTGCCAGCTCTCTCCGCAGGGCTAACTCCGACTACACC. Translating gives CASSLRRANSDYT. The full CDR3 sequence reads CASSLRRANSDYTF.

To note about this clone: Germline and genes: mouse. The missing CDR3 end, 1 residue past where the read stops, is filled in from the germline J gene. V and J are TRBV20 and TRBJ2-7; TRBD2 matches 7 bases. Losses at the gene ends were 0 bases for V and 0 bases for J; bases not matched to a gene: 2. CDR3 length: 14 amino acids. CDR1 is GFQATS, CDR2 STVNSAI, per germline. CDR3 residues: CGARDWGSSYEQYF. The sequenced part of the CDR3 DNA is TGTGGTGCTAGGGACTGGGGGAGCTCCTATGAACAGTAC.

This clone showed up just a few times. Gene names denote mouse genes. Read coverage stops 1 residue before the CDR3 terminus; the germline J gene supplies the remainder. The chain employs TRBV13-2 and TRBJ2-7, with TRBD1 matching 7 bases. Germline assignment: CDR1 NNHNN and CDR2 SYGAGS (reference sequence). The CDR3 covers 14 residues. V trimming: 3 bases; J trimming: 4 bases; junction bases outside the gene matches: 7. This CDR3 is CASGGDRKKYEQYF. The sequenced CDR3 bases are TGTGCCAGCGGTGGGGACAGAAAAAAATATGAACAGTAC.

A few counts support this clone. The gene symbols are mouse symbols. CDR3 DNA (partial): TGTGCCAGCATCCAGGGGTATGAACAGTAC. This translates into CASIQGYEQY. The complete CDR3 reads CASIQGYEQYF. The rearrangement uses TRBV19 and TRBJ2-7; D possibly corresponds to TRBD1 (6 bases). The read halts 1 residue ahead of the CDR3 end, with the missing end drawn from the germline J gene. The V end lost 6 bases, the J end lost 4 bases, and 8 bases lay between the germline ends. The CDR3 length is 11 residues. Germline V gene lookup returns CDR1 FNHDT and CDR2 SITEND (reference sequence).

Turning to this clone: The listed genes are named as in mouse. CDR3 sequence: CASSLTENTEVFF. The sequenced part of the CDR3 DNA is TGTGCCAGCAGTCTGACAGAAAACACAGAAGTCTTC. V usage is TRBV26 and J usage is TRBJ1-1; D is uncertain. The read gets to within 1 residue of the CDR3 end, and the germline J gene fills in the rest. The V gene's germline CDR1 is KGHPV and CDR2 FQNQEV (reference sequence). V was trimmed by 2 bases and J by 1 base, leaving 5 bases between them. The CDR3 has 13 residues.

This clone came up a few times. Mouse names are used for the genes. The CDR3 end lies 1 residue beyond the end of the read and is filled in from the germline J gene. The V call is TRBV12-2, the J call TRBJ2-5; 7 nucleotides align to TRBD1. This CDR3 comprises 14 residues. Germline V gene data show CDR1 as SGHLS and CDR2 as HYDKME. Losses at the gene ends were 0 bases for V and 2 bases for J; bases not matched to a gene: 1. CDR3 in amino acids: CASSLDRAQDTQYF. CDR3 DNA, as far as it was read: TGTGCCAGCTCTCTCGACAGGGCCCAAGACACCCAGTAC.

Remarks on this clone: A junction end diverges from the germline sequence, so it may reflect a read error. The gene names here belong to mouse. The sequenced fragment ends 1 residue before the CDR3 boundary, so the rest is inferred from the germline J gene. This chain connects TRBV13-3 to TRBJ2-2; 9 bases match TRBD2. The CDR3 spans 14 residues. Germline loops: CDR1 NNHDY, CDR2 SYVADS. CDR3 DNA, as far as it was read: TGCGCCCGCAGTGGGGACTGGGCCACCGGGCAGCTCTAC. Translating it yields CARSGDWATGQLY. The full CDR3 protein reads CARSGDWATGQLYF.

As regards this clone: Genes here carry mouse names. The read stops 1 residue short of the end of the CDR3; the missing end is completed from the germline J gene. The chain combines TRBV2 with TRBJ2-1; D is unclear. Germline lookup yields CDR1 LGHNA and CDR2 YSYQKL. The CDR3 is 15 amino acids. The V end lost 0 bases, the J end lost 3 bases, and 9 bases lay between the germline ends. The CDR3 reads CASSQEVQTYAEQFF. The CDR3 DNA, read in part, is TGTGCCAGCAGCCAAGAAGTGCAGACCTATGCTGAGCAGTTC.

With respect to this clone: Gene names and germline refer to mouse. Read coverage stops 1 residue before the CDR3 terminus; the germline J gene supplies the remainder. V is TRBV13-2 and J is TRBJ2-5, with 12 nucleotides matching TRBD2. The V gene end was trimmed by 2 bases and the J gene end by 3 bases; junction bases not matched to a gene: 1. Germline V gene data show CDR1 as NNHNN and CDR2 as SYGAGS (reference sequence). The CDR3 is 15 residues long. The sequenced CDR3 bases are TGTGCCAGCGGTGAAGGACTGGGGGGGCAAGACACCCAGTAC. The encoded protein is CASGEGLGGQDTQY. From start to end, the CDR3 is CASGEGLGGQDTQYF.

This clone rates as large. Genes and germline come from the mouse. The read is 1 residue too short to cover the CDR3 end, so that end is filled in from the germline J gene. The chain combines TRBV19 with TRBJ2-5; 8 bases agree with TRBD2. This CDR3 contains 14 residues. V lost 6 bases, J lost 1 base, and 4 bases stayed unmatched. Per germline, CDR1 FNHDT and CDR2 SITEND (reference sequence). The DNA read from the CDR3 is TGTGCCAGCACCCAACTGGGGGACCAAGACACCCAGTAC. As protein: CASTQLGDQDTQY. The whole CDR3 is CASTQLGDQDTQYF.